This T cell receptor (beta chain) was obtained from a study of stem cell transplantation in POMP-related autoinflammatory disease. TCRdb keeps only in-frame clones here, not all; method: immunoSEQ multiplex PCR. The sample records some 31,000 clones, around 90% being singletons. This TCR came from a human donor with POMP-related autoinflammation and immune dysregulation (PRAID). Source: CD4+ T cells from PBMCs, taken before stem cell transplantation.

CDR3 sequence (DNA): TGTGCCAGCAGATTAACAGGGGGCGAGAACACTGAAGCTTTCTTT. Translation gives CASRLTGGENTEAFF. The chain is built from TRBV5-4 and TRBJ1-1; 9 bases fit TRBD1. V was clipped by 5 bases and J by 1 base; unmatched bases: 6. CDR1 is SGHNT, CDR2 YYREEE, per germline (reference sequence). The CDR3 length is 15 residues.